Sequencing of this T cell receptor beta chain was carried out in a study of immune evolution from preneoplasia to lung adenocarcinoma. Findings and limits, study-wide: Compared with EGFR-mutant or double wild-type lesions, KRAS-mutant nodules were more clonal.

The data were produced by immunoSEQ multiplex PCR, yet TCRdb's version contains in-frame clones alone and is incomplete. The sample records 10,000 or so clones, about 84% being singletons. Regarding this clone: Its antigen is still unknown.

Sample: FFPE minimally invasive lung adenocarcinoma tissue. The receptor was isolated from a person aged 70 to 80 with lung adenocarcinoma.

The CDR3 loop reads CASSVGGRDTQYF. CDR3 in DNA: TGTGCCAGCAGCGTAGGGGGGAGGGATACGCAGTATTTT. The J gene is TRBJ2-3, the V gene TRBV7-3; D tentatively reads TRBD1 or TRBD2 (6 bases each). Trimming removed 5 bases from V and 6 bases from J, with 12 bases in between. The germline V gene encodes CDR1 SGHTA and CDR2 FQGTGA. The CDR3 has 13 amino acids. The whole variable domain, remainder taken from reference TRBV7-3 and TRBJ2-3, is GAGVSQTPSNKVTEKGKYVELRCDPISGHTALYWYRQSLGQGPEFLIYFQGTGAADDSGLPNDRFFAVRPEGSVSTLKIQRTERGDSAVYLCASSVGGRDTQYFGPGTRLTVL.